This entry lists 11 T cell receptor beta chains sequenced from one sample in a study of T cells of healthy individuals. TCRdb re-called the 5' RACE reads with MiXCR, one entry per CDR3 protein. The table lists about 96,000 distinct CDR3 sequences, 17% of them singletons. Receptors originate from a human donor in good health.

DNA for the CDR3: TGCAGTGCTAGAAGGACAGGGTTGGAGAACACTGAAGCTTTCTTT. It yields the protein CSARRTGLENTEAFF. The chain joins TRBV20-1 to TRBJ1-1; TRBD1 aligns across 8 bases. CDR1 and CDR2 (germline): DFQATT, SNEGSKA (reference sequence). This CDR3 region has 15 residues. The V segment lost 2 bases and the J segment 1 base; nucleotides outside the gene matches: 6.

V gene TRBV7-9 combines with J gene TRBJ2-3, with TRBD2 as a possible D gene (6 bases). Germline V gene sequence: CDR1 SEHNR, CDR2 FQNEAQ (reference sequence). The CDR3 runs to 14 residues. The V gene lost 5 bases and the J gene lost 0 bases, with 9 bases spanning the gap. The CDR3: CASSGGRSTDTQYF. The DNA for the CDR3 is TGTGCCAGCAGCGGAGGGAGGAGCACAGATACGCAGTATTTT.

The chain has TRBV20-1 and TRBJ2-4, with TRBD2 matching over 7 bases. The germline gives CDR1 DFQATT, CDR2 SNEGSKA (reference sequence). J gave up 10 bases and V 0 bases, and 6 bases lay outside the gene matches. This CDR3 comprises 13 residues. The DNA of the CDR3 is TGCAGTGCTAGAGATTTGGGGCGGGGGATTCAGTACTTC. Translating gives CSARDLGRGIQYF.

This clonotype was observed many times. This chain links TRBV27 with TRBJ1-5, with 10 bases fitting TRBD1. After removal of 5 bases from V and 7 bases from J, the junction contained 8 bases not matched to a gene. Germline CDR1 MNHEY, CDR2 SMNVEV (reference sequence). The CDR3 length is 15 residues. Here the CDR3 reads CASSADRGQGQPQHF. The DNA of the CDR3 is TGTGCCAGCAGTGCCGACAGGGGGCAAGGGCAGCCCCAGCATTTT.

This clonotype was observed a handful of times. The J gene is TRBJ1-2, the V gene TRBV12-3 or TRBV12-4; tentatively, D is TRBD1 (5 bases). Trimming took off 4 bases at V and 1 base at J, with 19 bases between the two ends. The CDR3 contains 17 residues. The CDR3: CASSSRGVVDGNYGYTF. CDR3 nucleotides: TGTGCCAGCAGTTCTCGGGGGGTTGTGGATGGTAACTATGGCTACACCTTC.

This chain connects TRBV24-1 to TRBJ2-7, with 11 nucleotides matching TRBD2. After removal of 4 bases from V and 5 bases from J, the junction contained 9 bases not matched to a gene. This CDR3 has 16 amino acids. CDR1 and CDR2 (germline): KGHDR, SFDVKD. The CDR3 DNA follows: TGTGCCACCAGTGACGCCACTAGCGGGAGCAGGGACGAGCAGTACTTC. This translates into CATSDATSGSRDEQYF.

This clonotype was recorded a few times. This CDR3 is CASSAFGRGVGSPLHF. CDR3 nucleotide sequence: TGTGCCAGCAGCGCCTTTGGGAGAGGAGTGGGTTCACCCCTCCACTTT. The rearrangement joins TRBV9 to TRBJ1-6; D not resolved. The CDR3 is 16 amino acids. V gave up 3 bases and J gave up 9 bases, with 19 bases separating them. Germline CDR1 SGDLS, CDR2 YYNGEE.

This clonotype has a handful of counts. The chain carries TRBV5-1 and TRBJ1-6; tentatively, D is TRBD1 (6 bases). With 0 bases removed from V and 5 bases from J, the gap between germline ends came to 9 bases. Germline CDR1 SGHRS, CDR2 YFSETQ. There are 15 residues in the CDR3. CDR3 bases: TGCGCCAGCAGCTTGGAGGGACAAAATAATTCACCCCTCCACTTT. Its protein is CASSLEGQNNSPLHF.

This clonotype was seen ten or more times. This sequence joins TRBV11-3 and TRBJ2-2; a weak D match, TRBD1 (5 bases). The germline V gene encodes CDR1 SGHNT and CDR2 YENEEA. This CDR3 region has 15 residues. The V end was cut by 2 bases, the J end by 0 bases, with 7 bases between. The DNA of the CDR3 is TGTGCCAGCAGCTTACAGGGAACGAACACCGGGGAGCTGTTTTTT. Amino acid sequence: CASSLQGTNTGELFF. Full variable domain (remainder filled in from reference TRBV11-3 and TRBJ2-2): EAGVVQSPRYKIIEKKQPVAFWCNPISGHNTLYWYLQNLGQGPELLIRYENEEAVDDSQLPKDRFSAERLKGVDSTLKIQPAELGDSAVYLCASSLQGTNTGELFFGEGSRLTVL.

The chain links TRBV27 to TRBJ2-7; either TRBD1 or TRBD2 may supply D (6 bases each). Per germline, CDR1 MNHEY and CDR2 SMNVEV (reference sequence). Trimming pared 4 bases from V and 1 base from J, leaving 11 bases between. The CDR3 sequence is 14 residues long. The CDR3 region is CASSSAGTSYEQYF. In nucleotides, the CDR3 is TGTGCCAGCAGTTCTGCGGGGACATCCTACGAGCAGTACTTC.

This clonotype was counted only a few times. J is TRBJ2-7 and V is TRBV5-1; TRBD2 might be the D (6 bases). In germline, CDR1 is SGHRS, CDR2 YFSETQ. V was clipped by 2 bases and J by 0 bases, with 12 bases between them. The CDR3 extends over 15 amino acids. CDR3 nucleotide sequence: TGCGCCAGCAGCTTAGGCGGGACGGACTCCTACGAGCAGTACTTC. This codes for CASSLGGTDSYEQYF.